This T cell receptor (beta chain) was found in a study of cytotoxic CD8 clonotypes in ibrutinib-treated CLL. For the study at large: The group held 10 to 11 relapsed/refractory and about 15 treatment-naive patients, with around 18 IGHV unmutated. By median about 69 months, approximately twelve had progressed and about 15 stayed remitted; responses had been 2 complete and 24 partial. Overall study findings and caveats: Upon ibrutinib response clonality rose, and upon progression it fell back toward baseline.

The authors obtained 1.5 to 2.5 micrograms of genomic DNA from cryopreserved PBMCs for TCR beta libraries. Profiling relied on immunoSEQ multiplex PCR, and the TCRdb table lists in-frame clones only, not all of them. The sample shows over 150,000 clones, approximately 77% of them seen only once. Looked up from germline, CDR1 is MGHRA and CDR2 is YSYEKL. The length of the CDR3 is 16 residues. Trimming cost V 1 base and J 0 bases, with 12 bases left between them. Of note for this clone: Its specificity is unknown.

The input for sequencing was PBMCs, taken after 12 months of ibrutinib treatment. The TCR was taken from a human donor with chronic lymphocytic leukemia. The J gene is TRBJ1-1, the V gene TRBV4-1; TRBD1 is a possible D gene (5 bases). The CDR3 nucleotides are TGCGCCAGCAGCCAAGGGGACGGACGCATGAACACTGAAGCTTTCTTT. Translation gives CASSQGDGRMNTEAFF.